The clone carrying this TCR beta chain came up once. CDR3 size: 15 residues. The junction had 11 bases not matched to a gene; V was cut back by 5 bases and J by 7 bases. Germline CDR1 is MDHEN and CDR2 is SYDVKM. Original data processing: Amplifying reference gene primers gave estimates of nucleated cell counts. The data were produced by immunoSEQ multiplex PCR, yet TCRdb's version contains in-frame clones alone and is incomplete. Clone size and the V and J calls come from that table; the DNA yielded D and trimming. The table lists approximately 100,000 clones, 75% to 85% of them singletons. The data are from a study of blood T cell repertoires in COVID-19. At the level of the study: COVID-19 samples collected from the United States, Italy and Spain covered acute and convalescent phases. PBMCs, B-cell-depleted T cells, or T cells were the source of the cDNA or gDNA that made up the material.

Source material: peripheral blood. This TCR was sampled from a man aged 60-69 years with acute or convalescent COVID-19. V and J are TRBV28 and TRBJ2-5; TRBD1 matches at 9 bases. CDR3 nucleotide sequence: TGTGCCAGCAGTCTCGGGACAGGGTTTCCGGTGACCCAGTACTTC. It codes for CASSLGTGFPVTQYF.